The clone carrying this T cell receptor beta chain was detected a few times. What it binds is not known. The table came from immunoSEQ multiplex PCR; TCRdb's copy has only in-frame clones and leaves some out. Counted here are approximately 80,000 clones, approximately 84% occurring once; the ten biggest clones make up approximately 20%. These data belong to a study of identifying expanded T cells in peripheral blood. Study findings and constraints: Clone count variance between roughly 2-week samples rose with total template count. Technical replicates showed around 1.2 changed clones; roughly two weeks roughly 15; four weeks 19.

Germline CDR1 and CDR2: SGHRS and YFSETQ. J lost 4 bases, V lost 7 bases, and 17 bases had no gene match. CDR3 length: 17 residues. No infections or other immune events were documented during collection. Sequencing input: blood. The V call is TRBV5-1, the J call TRBJ2-3; 8 nucleotides agree with TRBD2. The receptor was derived from a person aged 18 to 70 in good health. The chain's CDR3 is CASSLRTSGSNADTQYF. The DNA for the CDR3 is TGCGCCAGCTCCCTCAGGACCAGCGGGAGTAACGCAGATACGCAGTATTTT.